Below are 25 T cell receptor beta chains sequenced from a single sample in a study of blood T cell repertoires in COVID-19. The table came from immunoSEQ multiplex PCR; TCRdb's copy has only in-frame clones and leaves some out. This table has 200,000 to 300,000 clones, 85% to 90% appearing once. Specimen: PBMCs or T cells enriched from blood (not recorded which). These receptors were taken from a woman in her thirties with acute COVID-19.

The chain links TRBV5-1 to TRBJ1-4; the D is unclear. V shed 0 bases and J shed 8 bases, with 17 bases lying between them. Germline V gene lookup returns CDR1 SGHRS and CDR2 YFSETQ. The CDR3 length is 16 residues. The DNA for the CDR3 is TGCGCCAGCAGCTTGGCCGTGGGAGGATCAAAAGAAAAACTGTTTTTT. Amino acid sequence: CASSLAVGGSKEKLFF.

This rearrangement joins TRBV3-1 (or the pseudogene TRBV3-2) to TRBJ2-3; TRBD1 agrees at 9 bases. Germline loops: CDR1 LGHDT, CDR2 YNNKEL (reference sequence). J was trimmed by 4 bases and V by 5 bases; bases with no gene match: 10. This CDR3 comprises 16 residues. The CDR3 coding sequence is TGTGCCAGCAGCGAAGGACAGGGGTTTGTGTCAGATACGCAGTATTTT. Translation gives CASSEGQGFVSDTQYF.

The J gene is TRBJ1-5, the V gene TRBV4-1, with a possible D match to TRBD1 (5 bases). Germline CDR1 and CDR2: MGHRA and YSYEKL. The CDR3 length is 16 residues. Trimming took off 5 bases at V and 0 bases at J, with 14 bases between the two ends. CDR3 in amino acids: CASSTHVGGSNQPQHF. Written as DNA, the CDR3 is TGCGCCAGCAGCACCCATGTCGGGGGTAGCAATCAGCCCCAGCATTTT.

The rearrangement joins TRBV2 to TRBJ1-5; 7 bases align to TRBD1. V shed 7 bases, J shed 3 bases, and the junction held 18 bases outside the gene matches. Germline CDR1 reads SNHLY; CDR2 reads FYNNEI. CDR3 length: 18 amino acids. For the CDR3, the DNA is TGTGCCAGCATCCTCATCCCAAGACAGGGCCCCTCCAATCAGCCCCAGCATTTT. Translated: CASILIPRQGPSNQPQHF.

This chain links TRBV5-1 with TRBJ1-1; 8 positions agree with TRBD1. V trimming: 5 bases; J trimming: 3 bases; junction bases outside the gene matches: 6. The CDR3 sequence is 14 residues long. Germline V gene lookup returns CDR1 SGHRS and CDR2 YFSETQ. CDR3 DNA sequence: TGCGCCAGCAGTCCAGGGGGCGATTACACTGAAGCTTTCTTT. It yields the protein CASSPGGDYTEAFF.

The chain is built from TRBV9 and TRBJ2-1, with 7 bases identical to TRBD2. This CDR3 spans 16 amino acids. Germline CDR1 SGDLS, CDR2 YYNGEE. J was trimmed by 0 bases and V by 4 bases; bases with no gene match: 7. CDR3 DNA sequence: TGTGCCAGCAGCCCCTTCGGCGGGGGCTCCTACAATGAGCAGTTCTTC. This encodes CASSPFGGGSYNEQFF.

The genes are TRBV24-1 and TRBJ2-1, with TRBD2 identical over 9 bases. The CDR3 has 15 amino acids. With 3 bases clipped from V and 9 bases from J, the junction kept 8 bases outside the gene matches. Germline lookup yields CDR1 KGHDR and CDR2 SFDVKD. CDR3 nucleotide sequence: TGTGCCACCAGTGATCCGGGACTAGCCTTGAGTGAGCAGTTCTTC. Protein: CATSDPGLALSEQFF.

The chain combines TRBV18 with TRBJ2-3; 8 bases line up with TRBD1. This CDR3 contains 16 residues. J lost 2 bases, V lost 8 bases, and 12 bases had no gene match. Germline assignment: CDR1 KGHSH and CDR2 LQKENI. The CDR3: CASTTGEGFVTDTQYF. CDR3 DNA: TGTGCCAGCACGACAGGGGAAGGGTTTGTCACAGATACGCAGTATTTT. The full variable domain, with the rest looked up from reference TRBV18 and TRBJ2-3, is NAGVMQNPRHLVRRRGQEARLRCSPMKGHSHVYWYRQLPEEGLKFMVYLQKENIIDESGMPKERFSAEFPKEGPSILRIQQVVRGDSAAYFCASTTGEGFVTDTQYFGPGTRLTVL.

V is TRBV3-1 (or the pseudogene TRBV3-2) and J is TRBJ1-2; TRBD1 might be the D (6 bases). Germline CDR1 LGHDT, CDR2 YNNKEL (reference sequence). This CDR3 comprises 14 residues. Trimming shortened V by 1 base and J by 8 bases, and 14 bases separated the two germline ends. The CDR3 DNA reads TGTGCCAGCAGCCAAGGGGCAGGGGCCGGGGGCTACACCTTC. Amino acids: CASSQGAGAGGYTF.

The chain recombines TRBV7-9 with TRBJ1-1; weak D call: TRBD1 (5 bases). The CDR3 totals 13 residues. Germline V lookup: CDR1 SEHNR, CDR2 FQNEAQ (reference sequence). The ends were cut back, 4 bases at V and 7 bases at J, with 13 bases in the middle. CDR3 coding DNA: TGTGCCAGCAGCTCCGCAGGGCGACATGAAGCTTTCTTT. This translates into CASSSAGRHEAFF.

The rearrangement joins TRBV3-1 (or the pseudogene TRBV3-2) to TRBJ2-7, with D unresolved. The CDR3 loop spans 16 amino acids. Trimming removed 2 bases at V and 7 bases at J, with 21 bases between. Germline lookup yields CDR1 LGHDT and CDR2 YNNKEL (reference sequence). The CDR3 loop reads CASSQRSASILGEQYF. The CDR3 bases are TGTGCCAGCAGCCAAAGGTCGGCTAGTATACTTGGGGAGCAGTACTTC.

In its sample, this clone was seen a few times. CDR3 protein: CASTPLGGAGRETQYF. CDR3 nucleotide sequence: TGTGCCAGCACCCCGCTTGGGGGCGCGGGTAGAGAGACCCAGTACTTC. This chain joins TRBV3-1 (or the pseudogene TRBV3-2) and TRBJ2-5, with a tentative D call TRBD1 (6 bases). Per germline, CDR1 LGHDT and CDR2 YNNKEL (reference sequence). The CDR3 consists of 16 residues. Trimming cost V 7 bases and J 4 bases, with 22 bases left between them.

V gene TRBV12-5 combines with J gene TRBJ2-5, with D possibly TRBD2 on 5 matching bases. Germline CDR1 reads LGHNT; CDR2 reads FRNRAP. This CDR3 contains 18 residues. Trimming cost V 4 bases and J 7 bases, with 28 bases left between them. The CDR3, as DNA: TGTGCTAGTGGTTGGGAGTCCAAGGACTTAGCTGGGTTAGGGACCCAGTACTTC. It translates to CASGWESKDLAGLGTQYF.

This chain uses TRBV18 with TRBJ2-7, with TRBD2 as a possible D gene (6 bases). Germline assignment: CDR1 KGHSH and CDR2 LQKENI. CDR3 length: 17 residues. V was clipped by 3 bases and J by 5 bases, with 23 bases between them. The CDR3 nucleotides read TGTGCCAGCTCACCCTCGGGGACTTCTGGGGTGGGGGACGAGCAGTACTTC. This gives the protein CASSPSGTSGVGDEQYF. The variable domain in full, completed from reference TRBV18 and TRBJ2-7, reads NAGVMQNPRHLVRRRGQEARLRCSPMKGHSHVYWYRQLPEEGLKFMVYLQKENIIDESGMPKERFSAEFPKEGPSILRIQQVVRGDSAAYFCASSPSGTSGVGDEQYFGPGTRLTVT.

The rearrangement links TRBV19 to TRBJ2-7; the D gene is possibly TRBD2 (7 bases). The length of the CDR3 is 15 residues. CDR1 is LNHDA and CDR2 is SQIVND in the germline V gene (reference sequence). V lost 10 bases, J lost 2 bases, and 21 bases lay in between. CDR3 nucleotide sequence: TGTGCCACCCGAAACACCGGGGGGCCAACCTACGAGCAGTACTTC. Its translation is CATRNTGGPTYEQYF.

The CDR3 DNA reads as TGTGCCAGCAGCTTCTCAACAGGGGGCGCGGGCTATGGCTACACCTTC. This codes for CASSFSTGGAGYGYTF. The chain uses TRBV5-4 and TRBJ1-2; 9 bases are shared with TRBD1. The CDR3 spans 16 residues. CDR1 is SGHNT, CDR2 YYREEE, per germline (reference sequence). Losses at the gene ends were 2 bases for V and 4 bases for J; bases not matched to a gene: 9.

The genes are TRBV7-8 and TRBJ1-5, with a tentative D call TRBD1 (5 bases). Looked up from germline, CDR1 is SGHVS and CDR2 is FQNEAQ. CDR3 size: 17 residues. V was pared by 5 bases and J by 2 bases, with 19 bases between. Here the CDR3 reads CASSPPGQQGRNQPQHF. The CDR3 DNA sequence: TGTGCCAGCAGCCCCCCAGGGCAGCAGGGCCGCAATCAGCCCCAGCATTTT.

The V call is TRBV5-1, the J call TRBJ1-4, with 11 nucleotides matching TRBD1. This CDR3 has 15 residues. The J segment lost 8 bases and the V segment lost 4 bases, leaving 7 bases of the junction unmatched. Germline CDR1 SGHRS, CDR2 YFSETQ. DNA of the CDR3: TGCGCCAGCAGCACCGGGACAGGGGGTGCCGAAAAACTGTTTTTT. Translated, it gives CASSTGTGGAEKLFF.

The chain couples TRBV10-1 to TRBJ1-2, with TRBD1 matching 8 bases. Germline V gene lookup returns CDR1 WNHNN and CDR2 SYGVQD (reference sequence). Losses at the gene ends were 6 bases for V and 6 bases for J; bases not matched to a gene: 6. The CDR3 extends over 13 amino acids. The CDR3 reads CASSRDRIDGYTF. The DNA for the CDR3 is TGCGCCAGCAGCCGGGACAGGATCGATGGCTACACCTTC.

J is TRBJ1-1 and V is TRBV6-5, with a weak D call TRBD1 (5 bases). The CDR3 consists of 12 residues. Germline V lookup: CDR1 MNHEY, CDR2 SVGAGI. V lost 5 bases, J lost 6 bases, and 10 bases lay in between. The CDR3: CASSRGTAEAFF. The CDR3 region has the DNA TGTGCCAGCAGTCGCGGGACGGCTGAAGCTTTCTTT.

The V and J genes are TRBV12-3 or TRBV12-4 and TRBJ2-2; TRBD2 matches at 7 bases. The V gene end was trimmed by 6 bases and the J gene end by 4 bases; junction bases not matched to a gene: 2. This CDR3 has 13 amino acids. The CDR3 sequence is CASSSGGTGELFF. The CDR3 bases are TGTGCCAGCAGCTCGGGAGGCACCGGGGAGCTGTTTTTT.

The genes are TRBV6-2 or TRBV6-3 and TRBJ2-4; D is ambiguous. V lost 0 bases, J lost 2 bases, and 8 bases lay in between. Germline assignment: CDR1 MNHEY and CDR2 SVGEGT. CDR3 length equals 15 residues. CDR3 DNA sequence: TGTGCCAGCAGTTACTCGATCTCTACCAAAAACATTCAGTACTTC. Amino acids: CASSYSISTKNIQYF.

CDR3 amino acids: CAWSVPLGQGRKAGNTIYF. In DNA form, the CDR3 reads TGTGCCTGGAGTGTGCCCCTCGGACAGGGGAGAAAGGCTGGAAACACCATATATTTT. The gene calls are TRBV30 and TRBJ1-3; 9 bases fit TRBD1. This CDR3 has 19 amino acids. Looked up from germline, CDR1 is GTSNPN and CDR2 is SVGIG (reference sequence). Unmatched junction bases numbered 14, after V lost 0 bases and J lost 2 bases. Drawing the rest from reference TRBV30 and TRBJ1-3, the complete variable domain is SQTIHQWPATLVQPVGSPLSLECTVEGTSNPNLYWYRQAAGRGLQLLFYSVGIGQISSEVPQNLSASRPQDRQFILSSKKLLLSDSGFYLCAWSVPLGQGRKAGNTIYFGEGSWLTVV.

This chain links TRBV18 with TRBJ2-2; D is unresolved. Germline V gene data show CDR1 as KGHSH and CDR2 as LQKENI. Trimming took 3 bases from V and 3 from J, leaving 8 bases between them. The CDR3 sequence is 14 residues long. CDR3 in DNA: TGTGCCAGCTCACCGCCCGGGTACACCGGGGAGCTGTTTTTT. Its protein is CASSPPGYTGELFF. Together with reference TRBV18 and TRBJ2-2, the CDR3 gives the full variable domain: NAGVMQNPRHLVRRRGQEARLRCSPMKGHSHVYWYRQLPEEGLKFMVYLQKENIIDESGMPKERFSAEFPKEGPSILRIQQVVRGDSAAYFCASSPPGYTGELFFGEGSRLTVL.

This sequence joins TRBV11-2 and TRBJ1-5, with TRBD1 matching over 8 bases. Germline CDR1 reads SGHAT; CDR2 reads FQNNGV. The CDR3 loop spans 14 amino acids. V lost 5 bases, J lost 7 bases, and 7 bases stayed unmatched. In nucleotides, the CDR3 is TGTGCCAGCAGCCGCGGACAGGGTTGGCAGCCCCAGCATTTT. Encoded protein: CASSRGQGWQPQHF.